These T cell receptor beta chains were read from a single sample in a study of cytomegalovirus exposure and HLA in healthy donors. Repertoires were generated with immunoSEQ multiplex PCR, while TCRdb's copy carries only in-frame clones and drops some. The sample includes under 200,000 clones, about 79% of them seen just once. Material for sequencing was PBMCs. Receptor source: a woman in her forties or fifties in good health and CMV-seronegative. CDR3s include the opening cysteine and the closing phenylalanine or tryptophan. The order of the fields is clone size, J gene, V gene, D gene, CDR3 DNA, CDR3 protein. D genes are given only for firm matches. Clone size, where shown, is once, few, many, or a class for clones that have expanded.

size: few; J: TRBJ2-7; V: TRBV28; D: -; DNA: TGTGCCAGCAGGGCAGCGGTCGGCTCCTACGAGCAGTACTTC; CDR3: CASRAAVGSYEQYF
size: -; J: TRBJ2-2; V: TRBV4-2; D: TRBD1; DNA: TGTGCCAGCAGCCTCTCGGGACAGGGCACCGGGGAGCTGTTTTTT; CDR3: CASSLSGQGTGELFF
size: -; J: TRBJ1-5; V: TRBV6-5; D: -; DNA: TGTGCCAGCAGACAGGCCCACAATCAGCCCCAGCATTTT; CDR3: CASRQAHNQPQHF
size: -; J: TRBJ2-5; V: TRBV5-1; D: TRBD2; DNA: TGCGCCAGCAGCTTGGTGGCTAGCGGGGACCTGGCCCAGTACTTC; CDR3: CASSLVASGDLAQYF
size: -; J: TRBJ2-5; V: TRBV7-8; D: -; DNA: TGTGCCAGCAGCCCACTCTTTGGAGCGGAAGAGACCCAGTACTTC; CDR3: CASSPLFGAEETQYF
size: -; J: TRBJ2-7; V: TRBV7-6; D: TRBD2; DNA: TGTGCCAGCAGCTCGGAATGGACTAGCGGGAGGGTTTCCTCCTACGAGCAGTACTTC; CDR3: CASSSEWTSGRVSSYEQYF
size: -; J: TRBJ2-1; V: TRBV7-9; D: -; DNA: TGTTCCAGCAGCTTAACGGTCGCGAGCTCCTACAATGAGCAGTTCTTC; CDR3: CSSSLTVASSYNEQFF
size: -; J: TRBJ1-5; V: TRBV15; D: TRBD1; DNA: TGTGCCACCAGCAGAGCAAGGACAGGCCCTAATCAGCCCCAGCATTTT; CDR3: CATSRARTGPNQPQHF
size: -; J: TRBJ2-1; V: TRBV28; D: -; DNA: TGTGCCAGCAGTTTATTAACGGGATTAAGCAATGAGCAGTTCTTC; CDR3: CASSLLTGLSNEQFF
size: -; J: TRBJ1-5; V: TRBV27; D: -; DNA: TGTGCCAGCAGTTTGAAAGGGGGAGGGAGCAATCAGCCCCAGCATTTT; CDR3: CASSLKGGGSNQPQHF
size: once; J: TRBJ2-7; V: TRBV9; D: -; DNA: TGTGCCAGCAGCGTAGCTGACAGACCCACCTACGAGCAGTACTTC; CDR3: CASSVADRPTYEQYF
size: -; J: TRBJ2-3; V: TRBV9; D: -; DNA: TGTGCCAGCAGCAGGGGGGCGGGAGTAAGGGATACGCAGTATTTT; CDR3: CASSRGAGVRDTQYF
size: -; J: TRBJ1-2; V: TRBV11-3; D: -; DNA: TGTGCCAGCAGCCCGGGACTGCCCGGAGTGGCGGAAACCTTC; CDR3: CASSPGLPGVAETF
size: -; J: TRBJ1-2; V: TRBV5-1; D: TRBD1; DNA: TGCGCCAGCAGCCCAGCCGGGACAGGGGGCCGTTACTATGGCTACACCTTC; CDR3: CASSPAGTGGRYYGYTF
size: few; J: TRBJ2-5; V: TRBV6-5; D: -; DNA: TGTGCCAGCGGATACAGGGCCGAGACCCAGTACTTC; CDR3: CASGYRAETQYF
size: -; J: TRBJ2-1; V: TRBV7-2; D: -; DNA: TGTGCCAGCAGCCTCCCCGGCAATGAGCAGTTCTTC; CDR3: CASSLPGNEQFF
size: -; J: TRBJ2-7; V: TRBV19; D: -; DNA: TGTGCCAGTAGTGCCGGGGACAACGAGCAGTACTTC; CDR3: CASSAGDNEQYF
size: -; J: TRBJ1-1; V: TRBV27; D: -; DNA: TGTGCCAGCAGTTTTCGTGGTGGCAGAATGAACACTGAAGCTTTCTTT; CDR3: CASSFRGGRMNTEAFF
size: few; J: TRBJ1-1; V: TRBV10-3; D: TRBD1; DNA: TGTGCCATCAAAATGACAGGGGAGGGCACTGAAGCTTTCTTT; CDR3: CAIKMTGEGTEAFF
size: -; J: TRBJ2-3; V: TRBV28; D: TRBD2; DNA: TGTGCCAGCAGTTCCCTCGGGACTAGCGGGTGGCAAGATACGCAGTATTTT; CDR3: CASSSLGTSGWQDTQYF
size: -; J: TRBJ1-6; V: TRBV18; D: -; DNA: TGTGCCAGCTCACCGAAGCCTAATTCACCCCTCCACTTT; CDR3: CASSPKPNSPLHF
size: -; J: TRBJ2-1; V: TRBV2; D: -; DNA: TGTGCCAGCACCGTTGGACTGAACAATGAGCAGTTCTTC; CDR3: CASTVGLNNEQFF
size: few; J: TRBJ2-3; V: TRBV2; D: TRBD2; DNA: TGTGCCAGCAGTGATAGCGGGGGGGCCGCGGATACGCAGTATTTT; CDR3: CASSDSGGAADTQYF
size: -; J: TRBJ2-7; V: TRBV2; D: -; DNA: TGTGCCAGCAAGTACTACTCCTACGAGCAGTACTTC; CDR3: CASKYYSYEQYF
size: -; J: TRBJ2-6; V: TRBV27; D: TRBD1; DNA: TGTGCCAGCAGTTTCTACAGGGGGCCTGGGGCCAACGTCCTGACTTTC; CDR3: CASSFYRGPGANVLTF
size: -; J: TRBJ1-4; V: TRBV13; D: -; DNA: TGTGCCAGCAGCCAAATCCCCGTCCACATTTCAACTAATGAAAAACTGTTTTTT; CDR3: CASSQIPVHISTNEKLFF
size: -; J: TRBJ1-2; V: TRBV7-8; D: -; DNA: TGTGCCAGCAGAAAGCTGGACAGCAAACATGGCTACACCTTC; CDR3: CASRKLDSKHGYTF
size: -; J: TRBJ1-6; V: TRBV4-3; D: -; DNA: TGCGCCAGCAGCCAAGATATGGTGGGGGCGATAAGTTCACCCCTCCACTTT; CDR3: CASSQDMVGAISSPLHF
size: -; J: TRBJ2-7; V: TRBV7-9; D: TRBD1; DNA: TGTGCCAGCACGGGACAGGCGACCTACGAGCAGTACTTC; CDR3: CASTGQATYEQYF
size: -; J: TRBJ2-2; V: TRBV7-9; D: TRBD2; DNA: TGTGCCAGCAGCTTAGACTCAGCGGGGGCGCGCACCGGGGAGCTGTTTTTT; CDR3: CASSLDSAGARTGELFF
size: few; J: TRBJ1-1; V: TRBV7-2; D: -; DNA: TGTGCCAGCAGCCCACCCAACAGGCCTAGAGCTTTCTTT; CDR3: CASSPPNRPRAFF
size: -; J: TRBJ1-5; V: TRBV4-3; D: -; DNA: TGCGCCAGCAGCCAAATACAGGGTAGCAATCAGCCCCAGCATTTT; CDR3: CASSQIQGSNQPQHF
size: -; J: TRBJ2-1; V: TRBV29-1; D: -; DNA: TGCAGCGTTGACTCGGTCCGGTACAATGAGCAGTTCTTC; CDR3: CSVDSVRYNEQFF
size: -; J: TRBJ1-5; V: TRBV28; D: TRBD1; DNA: TGTGCCAGCAGTGGACAGGGGACAAATCAGCCCCAGCATTTT; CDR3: CASSGQGTNQPQHF
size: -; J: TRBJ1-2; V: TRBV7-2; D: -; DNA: TGTGCCAGCAGCTTAGGGTCGGCGGGCTATGGCTACACCTTC; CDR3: CASSLGSAGYGYTF
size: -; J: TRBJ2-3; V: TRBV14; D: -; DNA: TGTGCCAGCAGCCAAGGGAGCCACCTGGGTACGCAGTATTTT; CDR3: CASSQGSHLGTQYF
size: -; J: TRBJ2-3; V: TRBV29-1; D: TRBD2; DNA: TGCAGCGTATACCCGGGACTAGCGGGAGGTGGAGATACGCAGTATTTT; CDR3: CSVYPGLAGGGDTQYF
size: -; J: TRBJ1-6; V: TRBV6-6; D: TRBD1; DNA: TGTGCCAGCAGTTCACAGGGGGACTATTCACCCCTCCACTTT; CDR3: CASSSQGDYSPLHF
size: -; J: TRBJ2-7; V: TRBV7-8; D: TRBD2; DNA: TGTGCCAGCAGTTCCTATAGCGGGAGAGCCTACGAGCAGTACTTC; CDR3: CASSSYSGRAYEQYF
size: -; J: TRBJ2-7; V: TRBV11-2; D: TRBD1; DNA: TGTGCCAGCAGCTTAGATCGGGACAGGGGGGTTTGGTACTTC; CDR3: CASSLDRDRGVWYF
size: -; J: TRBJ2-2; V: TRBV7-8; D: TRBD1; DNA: TGTGCCAGCAGCTTTCAACAGGGGACCACCGGGGAGCTGTTTTTT; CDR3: CASSFQQGTTGELFF